This T cell receptor (beta chain) was identified in a study of blood T cell repertoires in COVID-19. Study overall: The United States, Italy and Spain were the sources of the acute and convalescent COVID-19 samples.

Seattle researchers signed up patients amid active infection and tracked them longitudinally. Original handling: Amplification from reference gene primers served as the basis for estimated nucleated cell counts. Repertoires were generated with immunoSEQ multiplex PCR, while TCRdb's copy carries only in-frame clones and drops some. That table supplies the V and J calls and clone size; D and trimming were determined from the DNA. The data show approximately 300,000 clones, with roughly 90% seen just once and nearly 7% held by the top ten. V shed 9 bases and J shed 0 bases, with 7 bases lying between them. The germline gives CDR1 KGHDR, CDR2 SFDVKD. The CDR3 has 13 amino acids.

The TCR sequence derives from a woman aged 25 to 39 with COVID-19, enrolled during active disease. The J gene is TRBJ2-2, the V gene TRBV24-1; D not certain. Sequencing was performed on peripheral blood. The CDR3 DNA reads TGTGCCACCGCAGGTCCGAACACCGGGGAGCTGTTTTTT. Its translation: CATAGPNTGELFF.